A selection of T cell receptor beta chains follows, all from one sample in a study of CD8+CD57+ T cells in acquired aplastic anemia. Using its own MiXCR run on the reads, TCRdb lists one record per CDR3 protein. Found here are about 160,000 distinct CDR3 sequences, around 47% of them singletons; the top ten hold under 3.5%. Sample: sorted CD4+, CD8+, or CD8+CD57+ T cells (not recorded which) from PBMCs. These receptors all come from a human donor with aplastic anemia. The CDR3 runs from the conserved cysteine through the conserved F or W. The D gene is left open where the match is weak. Clone size appears in some rows only: once, few, many, or a class for an expanded clone.

clone_size	v_call	j_call	d_call	cdr3_nt	cdr3_aa
many	TRBV9	TRBJ1-2	NA	TGTGCCAGCAGCGTAGATTGGACGCAGGCTTATGGCTACACCTTC	CASSVDWTQAYGYTF
few	TRBV24-1	TRBJ2-1	TRBD2	TGTGCCACCAAGCTAGCGGGAGTTGACAATGAGCAGTTCTTC	CATKLAGVDNEQFF
once	TRBV29-1	TRBJ2-5	TRBD1	TGCAGCGTGTGGACAGGTAGCGCGGAGACCCAGTACTTC	CSVWTGSAETQYF
NA	TRBV4-2	TRBJ2-2	TRBD2	TGTGCCAGCAGCCGGGGGGGTACTAGCGGTACCGGGGAGCTGTTTTTT	CASSRGGTSGTGELFF
NA	TRBV25-1	TRBJ2-7	TRBD1	TGTGCCAGCAGTGATCCAGGACAGGGCGACTACGAGCAGTACTTC	CASSDPGQGDYEQYF
many	TRBV6-5	TRBJ2-1	TRBD2	TGTGCCAGCAGTTCCCTAGCGGGGGCCAACAATGAGCAGTTCTTC	CASSSLAGANNEQFF
NA	TRBV19	TRBJ1-1	TRBD1	TGTGCCAGTAAGGGGACAGCCAGCCCTATGAACACTGAAGCTTTCTTT	CASKGTASPMNTEAFF
NA	TRBV2	TRBJ1-1	NA	TGTGCCAGCAGTGTCCGTGCCAGCCTGAACACTGAAGCTTTCTTT	CASSVRASLNTEAFF
NA	TRBV29-1	TRBJ2-4	TRBD1	TGCAGCGTCGGGACAGTAGCCAAAAACATTCAGTACTTC	CSVGTVAKNIQYF
few	TRBV7-6	TRBJ2-7	NA	TGTGCCAGCAGCCCATCAACTAGCTACGAGCAGTACTTC	CASSPSTSYEQYF
many	TRBV7-9	TRBJ2-1	TRBD1	TGTGCCAGCAGCTTAGTAGGGACAGGGGGAGTTGATGAGCAGTTCTTC	CASSLVGTGGVDEQFF
NA	TRBV19	TRBJ1-6	TRBD1	TGTGCCAGTAGTACAAAGACAGGGACTAATTCACCCCTCCACTTT	CASSTKTGTNSPLHF
NA	TRBV11-1	TRBJ1-6	NA	TGTGCCAGCAGCTTGTCGGTAACCCCACCCTATAATTCACCCCTCCACTTT	CASSLSVTPPYNSPLHF
many	TRBV2	TRBJ1-5	TRBD1	TGTGCCAGCAGGGGGACAGGGTTTCATCAGCCCCAGCATTTT	CASRGTGFHQPQHF
few	TRBV30	TRBJ1-5	NA	TGTGCCTGGAGTGTAGGGCTCGGAGGACCCCAGCATTTT	CAWSVGLGGPQHF
NA	TRBV7-6	TRBJ1-6	NA	TGTGCCAGCAGCCAAAAGACAGGCCCGAGCTCCTATAATTCACCCCTCCACTTT	CASSQKTGPSSYNSPLHF
NA	TRBV12-3/TRBV12-4	TRBJ1-6	NA	TGTGCCAGCAGAACCGCCGGGAGTTCACCCCTCCACTTT	CASRTAGSSPLHF
few	TRBV3-1	TRBJ1-2	TRBD1	TGTGCCAGCAGCCTTGAGTCAGGGGGCATGTATGGCTACACCTTC	CASSLESGGMYGYTF
NA	TRBV7-3	TRBJ2-5	NA	TGTGCCAGCAGCTTAGGGGCGGCAGAGACCCAGTACTTC	CASSLGAAETQYF
few	TRBV19	TRBJ2-5	TRBD1	TGTGCCAGTAGTCTCCTACAGGGGCAGCCCCAGTACTTC	CASSLLQGQPQYF
NA	TRBV7-3	TRBJ2-1	NA	TGTGCCAGCAGCCCACAGGGCGCCGGGAATGAGCAGTTCTTC	CASSPQGAGNEQFF
NA	TRBV24-1	TRBJ2-3	TRBD2	TGTGCCACCACGACAGGGACTAGCGGGGTTATCACAGATACGCAGTATTTT	CATTTGTSGVITDTQYF
NA	TRBV10-3	TRBJ1-2	NA	TGTGCCATCAGTGAGTCGAGGGCGGGGGGCTATGGCTACACCTTC	CAISESRAGGYGYTF
NA	TRBV29-1	TRBJ2-7	TRBD1	TGCAGCGTTGGCACAGGGGGTCTAAACGAGCAGTACTTC	CSVGTGGLNEQYF
NA	TRBV4-1	TRBJ1-2	NA	TGCGCCAGCAGCCAAGTATTGGGCTGGGGCTACACCTTC	CASSQVLGWGYTF
many	TRBV15	TRBJ1-6	NA	TGTGCCACCAGCAGACTTCAACAGGGAAATTCACCCCTCCACTTT	CATSRLQQGNSPLHF
many	TRBV7-2	TRBJ2-1	NA	TGTGCCAGCAGCGTAGGGGGGCAGGTCCGAAATGAGCAGTTCTTC	CASSVGGQVRNEQFF
NA	TRBV9	TRBJ1-3	NA	TGTGCCAGCAGCACTTCGGCGGTCGCTGGAAACACCATATATTTT	CASSTSAVAGNTIYF
many	TRBV20-1	TRBJ1-5	TRBD1	TGCAGTGCTAAGGGGACAGGGGTCAATCAGCCCCAGCATTTT	CSAKGTGVNQPQHF
many	TRBV5-1	TRBJ1-5	NA	TGCGCCAGCAGCTTGGCCGAGGATCAGCCCCAGCATTTT	CASSLAEDQPQHF
NA	TRBV29-1	TRBJ1-2	TRBD1	TGCAGCGTAGGGACAGGGGGTGAAGCTAACTATGGCTACACCTTC	CSVGTGGEANYGYTF
many	TRBV18	TRBJ1-1	NA	TGTGCCAGCCAGCCAAGGGGCACTGAAGCTTTCTTT	CASQPRGTEAFF
NA	TRBV10-3	TRBJ2-3	TRBD2	TGTGCCACCAGGGGGGCTAGCGGGGGGTCAGATACGCAGTATTTT	CATRGASGGSDTQYF
NA	TRBV19	TRBJ2-1	NA	TGTGCCAGTACCCCCGGGTCAACCTACAATGAGCAGTTCTTC	CASTPGSTYNEQFF
many	TRBV4-3	TRBJ2-1	NA	TGCGCCAGCAGCCAGAGAGGACAGAACTACAATGAGCAGTTCTTC	CASSQRGQNYNEQFF
many	TRBV19	TRBJ1-5	TRBD1	TGTGCCAGTAGTATGACAGGGGCTTTCAATCAGCCCCAGCATTTT	CASSMTGAFNQPQHF
NA	TRBV7-3	TRBJ1-2	TRBD1	TGTGCCAGCAGCTCGGGACAGGACTATGGCTACACCTTC	CASSSGQDYGYTF
once	TRBV24-1	TRBJ2-1	TRBD2	TGTGCCACCAGTGATGGGCATAGGGAGGGTGTATGGCAGTTCTTC	CATSDGHREGVWQFF
many	TRBV6-4	TRBJ1-6	NA	TGTGCCAGCAGTGCCCGACCCTCACCCCTCCACTTT	CASSARPSPLHF
NA	TRBV29-1	TRBJ1-1	TRBD1	TGCAGCGTTGAGAGGGACAGTGTAGGCGCTTTCTTT	CSVERDSVGAFF
once	TRBV28	TRBJ1-1	NA	TGTGCCAGCAGTTCCCCGGGCCTGGCTGAAGCTTTCTTT	CASSSPGLAEAFF
NA	TRBV2	TRBJ2-6	NA	TGTGCCAGCAGCTGCCGTAGGACAGGGGCCAACGTCCTGACTTTC	CASSCRRTGANVLTF
NA	TRBV7-2	TRBJ1-2	NA	TGTGCCAGCAGATTAGGCTCTTACAGGGACGGCTACACCTTC	CASRLGSYRDGYTF
NA	TRBV5-1	TRBJ2-7	NA	TGCGCCAGCAGCCCGGGAGTCGACTACGAGCAGTACTTC	CASSPGVDYEQYF
many	TRBV9	TRBJ2-3	NA	TGTGCCAGCAGCGTTACGGACAGCACAGATACGCAGTATTTT	CASSVTDSTDTQYF
NA	TRBV19	TRBJ1-3	NA	TGTGCCAGTAGTCCCAGGGTGAGCTCTGGAAACACCATATATTTT	CASSPRVSSGNTIYF
NA	TRBV2	TRBJ1-4	NA	TGTGCCAGCCTACTGGTTGAAAAACTGTTTTTT	CASLLVEKLFF
NA	TRBV27	TRBJ1-2	NA	TGTGCCAGCAGTTCGGACAGTTCCTTCTATGGCTACACCTTC	CASSSDSSFYGYTF
many	TRBV9	TRBJ1-1	TRBD1	TGTGCCAGCAGCGTAGTAGGGGACAGGGGACTAGCTTTCTTT	CASSVVGDRGLAFF
many	TRBV11-3	TRBJ2-3	NA	TGTGCCAGCAGCTTAGAGCCCTCCACAGATACGCAGTATTTT	CASSLEPSTDTQYF
NA	TRBV15	TRBJ2-7	TRBD1	TGTGCCACCAGCGCAGACAGGGTCCTCGCCGAGCAGTACTTC	CATSADRVLAEQYF
once	TRBV20-1	TRBJ2-2	NA	TGCAGTGCCCCGGCCCTTAGTAGGACCGGGGAGCTGTTTTTT	CSAPALSRTGELFF
many	TRBV15	TRBJ2-3	NA	TGTGCCACCAGCAGAGATGGGCAGGGCACAGATACGCAGTATTTT	CATSRDGQGTDTQYF
NA	TRBV7-9	TRBJ1-5	NA	TGTGCCAGCAGCTTACTCGGGGGCAATCAGCCCCAGCATTTT	CASSLLGGNQPQHF
NA	TRBV10-3	TRBJ1-1	TRBD1	TGTGCCATCAGTCAGACAGGGATGAACACTGAAGCTTTCTTT	CAISQTGMNTEAFF
many	TRBV6-1	TRBJ2-5	NA	TGTGCCAGCAAAGGGGGGTCCCAAGAGACCCAGTACTTC	CASKGGSQETQYF
many	TRBV2	TRBJ2-1	TRBD2	TGTGCCAGCACCAGGACTAGCGGGTCTTCTGAGCAGTTCTTC	CASTRTSGSSEQFF